A selection of T cell receptor beta chains follows, all from one sample in a study of shared clonotypes between healthy human individuals. The table came from immunoSEQ multiplex PCR; TCRdb's copy has only in-frame clones and leaves some out. Here the sample spans about 490,000 clones, 70% to 80% being singletons. The source material was PBMCs. The receptor source for this set is a woman aged 35 to 49 in good health. Some clones in this sample may be carry-over from other donors' samples. CDR3s include the opening cysteine and the closing phenylalanine or tryptophan. The order of the fields is J gene, D gene, V gene, clone size, CDR3 protein, CDR3 DNA. D genes are given only for firm matches. Size tells how often a clone was seen (once, few, many) or the class of an expanded clone, and some rows leave it out.

j_call: TRBJ2-5
d_call: NA
v_call: TRBV5-1
clone_size: once
cdr3_aa: CASTPGRTQETQYF
cdr3_nt: TGCGCCAGCACCCCAGGGAGGACCCAAGAGACCCAGTACTTC

j_call: TRBJ1-5
d_call: NA
v_call: TRBV5-1
clone_size: NA
cdr3_aa: CASSLGEPQHF
cdr3_nt: TGCGCCAGCAGCTTGGGGGAGCCCCAGCATTTT

j_call: TRBJ1-1
d_call: NA
v_call: TRBV29-1
clone_size: NA
cdr3_aa: CSVESGGRAEAFF
cdr3_nt: TGCAGCGTTGAATCGGGGGGTCGGGCTGAAGCTTTCTTT

j_call: TRBJ2-6
d_call: NA
v_call: TRBV6-4
clone_size: NA
cdr3_aa: CASSDTGTSGANVLTF
cdr3_nt: TGTGCCAGCAGCGACACGGGAACATCTGGGGCCAACGTCCTGACTTTC

j_call: TRBJ2-5
d_call: TRBD2
v_call: TRBV13
clone_size: NA
cdr3_aa: CASSTRLAGSETQYF
cdr3_nt: TGTGCCAGCAGCACCCGACTAGCGGGATCAGAGACCCAGTACTTC

j_call: TRBJ2-3
d_call: TRBD2
v_call: TRBV5-1
clone_size: NA
cdr3_aa: CASSLGLAEVVDTQYF
cdr3_nt: TGCGCCAGCAGCTTGGGACTAGCGGAGGTGGTAGATACGCAGTATTTT

j_call: TRBJ2-5
d_call: NA
v_call: TRBV10-3
clone_size: NA
cdr3_aa: CAISEGQRETQYF
cdr3_nt: TGTGCCATCAGTGAGGGACAAAGAGAGACCCAGTACTTC

j_call: TRBJ2-1
d_call: NA
v_call: TRBV6-5
clone_size: NA
cdr3_aa: CASSSLRNEQFF
cdr3_nt: TGTGCCAGCAGTTCCTTGCGTAATGAGCAGTTCTTC

j_call: TRBJ2-7
d_call: TRBD2
v_call: TRBV5-5
clone_size: NA
cdr3_aa: CASSLAAGRSYEQYF
cdr3_nt: TGTGCCAGCAGCTTGGCAGCGGGAAGATCCTACGAGCAGTACTTC

j_call: TRBJ1-6
d_call: TRBD1
v_call: TRBV5-1
clone_size: NA
cdr3_aa: CASSLASRQGNSPLHF
cdr3_nt: TGCGCCAGCAGCTTGGCCTCCCGACAGGGGAATTCACCCCTCCACTTT

j_call: TRBJ2-2
d_call: NA
v_call: TRBV12-2
clone_size: NA
cdr3_aa: CASRLGGTRGELFF
cdr3_nt: TGTGCAAGTCGCTTAGGCGGAACTAGAGGGGAGCTGTTTTTT

j_call: TRBJ2-7
d_call: NA
v_call: TRBV5-1
clone_size: NA
cdr3_aa: CASSSTPPGGSYEQYF
cdr3_nt: TGCGCCAGCAGCTCGACCCCTCCCGGTGGCTCCTACGAGCAGTACTTC

j_call: TRBJ2-1
d_call: NA
v_call: TRBV5-1
clone_size: once
cdr3_aa: CASSGTGYNEQFF
cdr3_nt: TGCGCCAGCAGCGGTACAGGTTACAATGAGCAGTTCTTC

j_call: TRBJ2-1
d_call: TRBD1
v_call: TRBV30
clone_size: NA
cdr3_aa: CAWSHGQGTYNEQFF
cdr3_nt: TGTGCCTGGAGTCACGGACAGGGAACCTACAATGAGCAGTTCTTC

j_call: TRBJ2-1
d_call: TRBD2
v_call: TRBV7-8
clone_size: many
cdr3_aa: CASSRQGLAGRNEQFF
cdr3_nt: TGTGCCAGCAGCCGCCAGGGACTAGCAGGAAGGAATGAGCAGTTCTTC

j_call: TRBJ2-7
d_call: TRBD2
v_call: TRBV11-3
clone_size: NA
cdr3_aa: CASSSGGEQYF
cdr3_nt: TGTGCCAGCAGCTCGGGGGGCGAGCAGTACTTC

j_call: TRBJ1-6
d_call: TRBD1
v_call: TRBV6-1
clone_size: NA
cdr3_aa: CASSEIWTGGSPLHF
cdr3_nt: TGTGCCAGCAGTGAAATATGGACAGGGGGTTCACCCCTCCACTTT

j_call: TRBJ2-5
d_call: NA
v_call: TRBV18
clone_size: NA
cdr3_aa: CASSPGHGQETQYF
cdr3_nt: TGTGCCAGCTCACCCGGGCACGGTCAAGAGACCCAGTACTTC

j_call: TRBJ2-2
d_call: NA
v_call: TRBV5-6
clone_size: NA
cdr3_aa: CASSYYRLGNTGELFF
cdr3_nt: TGTGCCAGCAGCTACTACCGACTGGGGAACACCGGGGAGCTGTTTTTT

j_call: TRBJ1-5
d_call: NA
v_call: TRBV6-5
clone_size: NA
cdr3_aa: CASSYRAGLSNQPQHF
cdr3_nt: TGTGCCAGCAGTTACCGGGCAGGGCTAAGCAATCAGCCCCAGCATTTT

j_call: TRBJ1-5
d_call: NA
v_call: TRBV28
clone_size: NA
cdr3_aa: CASSYTRNQPQHF
cdr3_nt: TGTGCCAGCAGTTACACCCGCAATCAGCCCCAGCATTTT

j_call: TRBJ2-6
d_call: NA
v_call: TRBV13
clone_size: NA
cdr3_aa: CASSLVPAGANVLTF
cdr3_nt: TGTGCCAGCAGCTTAGTACCGGCTGGGGCCAACGTCCTGACTTTC

j_call: TRBJ2-1
d_call: TRBD2
v_call: TRBV15
clone_size: NA
cdr3_aa: CATSRTSATNNEQFF
cdr3_nt: TGTGCCACCAGCAGAACTAGCGCGACCAACAATGAGCAGTTCTTC

j_call: TRBJ2-4
d_call: NA
v_call: TRBV11-2
clone_size: once
cdr3_aa: CASSLGRTLGAENIQYF
cdr3_nt: TGTGCCAGCAGCTTAGGACGGACCCTGGGGGCTGAAAACATTCAGTACTTC

j_call: TRBJ2-3
d_call: NA
v_call: TRBV7-6
clone_size: NA
cdr3_aa: CASSPRTATDTQYF
cdr3_nt: TGTGCCAGCAGCCCCCGGACAGCCACAGATACGCAGTATTTT

j_call: TRBJ2-6
d_call: TRBD1
v_call: TRBV18
clone_size: NA
cdr3_aa: CASSPGDRAGANVLTF
cdr3_nt: TGTGCCAGCTCACCAGGGGACAGGGCTGGGGCCAACGTCCTGACTTTC

j_call: TRBJ1-5
d_call: NA
v_call: TRBV10-3
clone_size: NA
cdr3_aa: CAISDGQTNQPQHF
cdr3_nt: TGTGCCATCAGTGACGGACAGACAAATCAGCCCCAGCATTTT

j_call: TRBJ2-5
d_call: NA
v_call: TRBV10-3
clone_size: NA
cdr3_aa: CAIRGEETQYF
cdr3_nt: TGTGCCATCAGGGGGGAAGAGACCCAGTACTTC

j_call: TRBJ2-7
d_call: TRBD2
v_call: TRBV11-2
clone_size: NA
cdr3_aa: CASSSTTSGRSYEQYF
cdr3_nt: TGTGCCAGCAGCTCAACGACTAGCGGTCGCTCCTACGAGCAGTACTTC

j_call: TRBJ2-5
d_call: TRBD1
v_call: TRBV19
clone_size: NA
cdr3_aa: CASSKDREETQYF
cdr3_nt: TGTGCCAGTAGTAAGGACAGGGAAGAGACCCAGTACTTC

j_call: TRBJ2-5
d_call: NA
v_call: TRBV25-1
clone_size: NA
cdr3_aa: CASSGSPQETQYF
cdr3_nt: TGTGCCAGCAGTGGCTCCCCCCAAGAGACCCAGTACTTC

j_call: TRBJ2-1
d_call: NA
v_call: TRBV28
clone_size: NA
cdr3_aa: CASSSPGSYHEQFF
cdr3_nt: TGTGCCAGCAGTTCTCCCGGGAGCTATCATGAGCAGTTCTTC

j_call: TRBJ2-7
d_call: NA
v_call: TRBV25-1
clone_size: NA
cdr3_aa: CASSEYGETYEQYF
cdr3_nt: TGTGCCAGCAGTGAATACGGGGAAACCTACGAGCAGTACTTC

j_call: TRBJ2-7
d_call: NA
v_call: TRBV5-1
clone_size: few
cdr3_aa: CASSLIVRGEQYF
cdr3_nt: TGCGCCAGCAGCCTCATAGTGCGGGGCGAGCAGTACTTC

j_call: TRBJ2-3
d_call: NA
v_call: TRBV29-1
clone_size: once
cdr3_aa: CSVEEGGDTQYF
cdr3_nt: TGCAGCGTTGAAGAGGGGGGAGATACGCAGTATTTT

j_call: TRBJ2-6
d_call: NA
v_call: TRBV7-9
clone_size: NA
cdr3_aa: CASSLGGGGANVLTF
cdr3_nt: TGTGCCAGCAGCTTAGGGGGTGGTGGGGCCAACGTCCTGACTTTC

j_call: TRBJ1-1
d_call: NA
v_call: TRBV6-4
clone_size: NA
cdr3_aa: CASKTQREVGTEAFF
cdr3_nt: TGTGCCAGCAAGACCCAGAGGGAGGTAGGGACTGAAGCTTTCTTT

j_call: TRBJ2-1
d_call: NA
v_call: TRBV4-2
clone_size: NA
cdr3_aa: CASSQDTFRTNGYNEQFF
cdr3_nt: TGTGCCAGCAGCCAAGATACCTTCCGGACCAATGGGTACAATGAGCAGTTCTTC

j_call: TRBJ1-1
d_call: NA
v_call: TRBV4-2
clone_size: NA
cdr3_aa: CASSPLEGGGEAFF
cdr3_nt: TGTGCCAGCAGCCCCTTGGAGGGAGGAGGTGAAGCTTTCTTT

j_call: TRBJ1-2
d_call: NA
v_call: TRBV18
clone_size: NA
cdr3_aa: CASSPEGLSNYGYTF
cdr3_nt: TGTGCCAGCTCACCGGAGGGGCTCAGTAACTATGGCTACACCTTC

j_call: TRBJ2-2
d_call: TRBD2
v_call: TRBV4-1
clone_size: NA
cdr3_aa: CASSHGLAGLRTGELFF
cdr3_nt: TGCGCCAGCAGCCACGGACTAGCGGGACTGAGGACCGGGGAGCTGTTTTTT

j_call: TRBJ1-5
d_call: TRBD1
v_call: TRBV2
clone_size: NA
cdr3_aa: CASSQGTGGQPQHF
cdr3_nt: TGTGCCAGCAGCCAAGGGACAGGGGGACAGCCCCAGCATTTT

j_call: TRBJ1-2
d_call: NA
v_call: TRBV7-3
clone_size: NA
cdr3_aa: CASSLVAGSSNYGYTF
cdr3_nt: TGTGCCAGCAGCTTAGTCGCGGGCAGCTCTAACTATGGCTACACCTTC

j_call: TRBJ2-1
d_call: TRBD2
v_call: TRBV5-1
clone_size: NA
cdr3_aa: CASRVAGYNEQFF
cdr3_nt: TGCGCCAGCAGAGTAGCGGGGTACAATGAGCAGTTCTTC

j_call: TRBJ2-1
d_call: TRBD2
v_call: TRBV7-2
clone_size: NA
cdr3_aa: CASSPTSGIYNEQFF
cdr3_nt: TGTGCCAGCAGCCCCACTAGCGGGATCTACAATGAGCAGTTCTTC

j_call: TRBJ2-7
d_call: NA
v_call: TRBV11-3
clone_size: once
cdr3_aa: CASSQGIGYEQYF
cdr3_nt: TGTGCCAGCAGCCAGGGTATAGGCTACGAGCAGTACTTC

j_call: TRBJ1-5
d_call: NA
v_call: TRBV19
clone_size: NA
cdr3_aa: CASSSPSNQPQHF
cdr3_nt: TGTGCCAGTAGTTCCCCTAGCAATCAGCCCCAGCATTTT

j_call: TRBJ1-3
d_call: NA
v_call: TRBV13
clone_size: NA
cdr3_aa: CASSSQSSGNTIYF
cdr3_nt: TGTGCCAGCAGCTCCCAGAGTTCTGGAAACACCATATATTTT

j_call: TRBJ2-5
d_call: NA
v_call: TRBV6-5
clone_size: NA
cdr3_aa: CASMADPRETQYF
cdr3_nt: TGTGCCAGCATGGCCGACCCCAGGGAGACCCAGTACTTC

j_call: TRBJ2-3
d_call: NA
v_call: TRBV9
clone_size: once
cdr3_aa: CASSVVGADTQYF
cdr3_nt: TGTGCCAGCAGCGTAGTTGGGGCAGATACGCAGTATTTT

j_call: TRBJ2-2
d_call: TRBD1
v_call: TRBV5-1
clone_size: NA
cdr3_aa: CASSPARGSGAPGELFF
cdr3_nt: TGCGCCAGCAGCCCCGCCAGGGGGAGCGGAGCCCCCGGGGAGCTGTTTTTT